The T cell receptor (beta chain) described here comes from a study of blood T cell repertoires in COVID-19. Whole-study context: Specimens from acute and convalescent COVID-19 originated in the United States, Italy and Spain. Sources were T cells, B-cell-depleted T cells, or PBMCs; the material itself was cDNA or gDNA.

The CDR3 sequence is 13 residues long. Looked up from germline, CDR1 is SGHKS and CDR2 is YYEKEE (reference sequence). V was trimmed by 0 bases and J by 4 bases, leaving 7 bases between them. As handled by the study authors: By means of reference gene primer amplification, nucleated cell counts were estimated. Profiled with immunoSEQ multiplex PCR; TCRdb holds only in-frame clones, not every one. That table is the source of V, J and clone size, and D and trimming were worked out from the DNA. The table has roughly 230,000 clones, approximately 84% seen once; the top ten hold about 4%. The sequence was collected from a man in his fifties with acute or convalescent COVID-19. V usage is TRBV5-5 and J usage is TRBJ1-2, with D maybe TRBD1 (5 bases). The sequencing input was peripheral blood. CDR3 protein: CASSLAGGYGYTF. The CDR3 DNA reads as TGTGCCAGCAGCTTGGCCGGGGGCTATGGCTACACCTTC.